These 16 T cell receptor beta chains share one sample of origin, sequenced in a study of cytomegalovirus exposure and HLA in healthy donors. PCR employed 60 Vbeta and 13 Jbeta primers. Generated by immunoSEQ multiplex PCR, the TCRdb table keeps only in-frame clones and is missing some. This sample carries approximately 82,000 clones, around a tenth of them seen once, and the ten largest clones take approximately 25%. Sequenced material: PBMCs. Every receptor here comes from a man aged 55 to 70 in good health and CMV-seropositive.

The chain carries TRBV5-1 and TRBJ1-1; 7 bases fit TRBD1. Germline loops: CDR1 SGHRS, CDR2 YFSETQ. The J segment lost 0 bases and the V segment lost 3 bases, leaving 8 bases of the junction unmatched. The CDR3 length is 16 residues. The CDR3 DNA follows: TGCGCCAGCAGCTGGTCCCGGGACAGAATGAACACTGAAGCTTTCTTT. This translates into CASSWSRDRMNTEAFF.

The chain carries TRBV28 and TRBJ2-4; the D gene is possibly TRBD2 (6 bases). Germline-derived CDR1 and CDR2 are MDHEN and SYDVKM. The CDR3 totals 14 residues. The ends were cut back, 4 bases at V and 3 bases at J, with 10 bases in the middle. The chain's CDR3 is CASSWRRGKNIQYF. The CDR3 bases are TGTGCCAGCAGTTGGCGGAGGGGCAAAAACATTCAGTACTTC.

The chain recombines TRBV19 with TRBJ2-6; 11 nucleotides align to TRBD1. This CDR3 is built from 16 residues. J gave up 0 bases and V 8 bases, and 3 bases lay outside the gene matches. CDR1 is LNHDA, CDR2 SQIVND, per germline (reference sequence). DNA of the CDR3: TGTGCCAGTCGGACAGGGGGCTTCTCTGGGGCCAACGTCCTGACTTTC. Protein sequence: CASRTGGFSGANVLTF.

In its sample, this clone was seen a few times. The chain recombines TRBV6-5 with TRBJ1-1; tentative D call: TRBD1 (5 bases). CDR3 length: 14 amino acids. Germline lookup yields CDR1 MNHEY and CDR2 SVGAGI. V lost 4 bases and J lost 4, with 13 bases in between. The CDR3, as DNA: TGTGCCAGCAGTTCCTTACTGGGGGGCACTGAAGCTTTCTTT. Translating gives CASSSLLGGTEAFF.

The V gene is TRBV7-9, the J gene TRBJ2-7; D is unresolved. Trimming stripped 8 bases from V and 9 bases from J, with 14 bases between. The germline gives CDR1 SEHNR, CDR2 FQNEAQ (reference sequence). The CDR3 sequence is 11 residues long. The CDR3 protein is CASGSPYRQYF. CDR3 sequence (DNA): TGTGCCAGCGGGTCTCCATACAGGCAGTACTTC.

V is TRBV5-4 and J is TRBJ2-1, with 11 bases matching TRBD2. The V gene's germline CDR1 is SGHNT and CDR2 YYREEE (reference sequence). This CDR3 region has 15 residues. V trimming: 3 bases; J trimming: 5 bases; junction bases outside the gene matches: 4. The CDR3 coding sequence is TGTGCCAGCAGCTCCGGACTAGCGGGCCACAATGAGCAGTTCTTC. It encodes CASSSGLAGHNEQFF.

This clone appeared a few times. The genes are TRBV9 and TRBJ1-5; D gene uncertain. Trimming took 0 bases from V and 5 from J, leaving 12 bases between them. CDR1 and CDR2 (germline): SGDLS, YYNGEE. The CDR3 covers 15 residues. CDR3 in amino acids: CASSVGPTHDQPQHF. CDR3 nucleotide sequence: TGTGCCAGCAGCGTAGGTCCCACACATGATCAGCCCCAGCATTTT.

This chain connects TRBV6-1 to TRBJ2-1; TRBD1 matches at 9 bases. The J segment lost 5 bases and the V segment lost 1 base, leaving 3 bases of the junction unmatched. CDR1 MNHNS and CDR2 SASEGT come from the germline V gene. This CDR3 region has 15 residues. CDR3 DNA: TGTGCCAGCAGTGAAGACAGGGGGCTTCACAATGAGCAGTTCTTC. As protein: CASSEDRGLHNEQFF.

In its sample, this clone was seen a few times. The CDR3 loop is CASSQDRRQGGEKLFF. As DNA, the CDR3 is TGCGCCAGCAGCCAAGATAGGCGACAGGGCGGCGAAAAACTGTTTTTT. The chain uses TRBV4-1 and TRBJ1-4; TRBD1 matches 7 bases. This CDR3 is built from 16 residues. CDR1 is MGHRA and CDR2 is YSYEKL in the germline V gene. Losses at the gene ends were 0 bases for V and 8 bases for J; bases not matched to a gene: 9.

The chain uses TRBV10-3 and TRBJ1-1; D is undetermined. The germline CDR1 and CDR2 sequences are ENHRY and SYGVKD. V was shortened by 2 bases and J by 3 bases, with 4 bases between the two germline ends. This CDR3 has 12 amino acids. The CDR3, as DNA: TGTGCCATCAGTGAGCCCGACACTGAAGCTTTCTTT. This translates into CAISEPDTEAFF.

This clone appeared a few times. The chain's CDR3 is CASSWTVGDTEAFF. For the CDR3, the DNA is TGTGCCAGCAGCTGGACAGTGGGTGACACTGAAGCTTTCTTT. V usage is TRBV5-4 and J usage is TRBJ1-1; TRBD1 is a possible D gene (6 bases). V lost 3 bases and J lost 3, with 12 bases in between. This CDR3 comprises 14 residues. CDR1 is SGHNT and CDR2 is YYREEE in the germline V gene (reference sequence).

The rearrangement joins TRBV19 to TRBJ2-3; D is undetermined. V lost 6 bases, J lost 6 bases, and 13 bases lay in between. This CDR3 spans 13 amino acids. Germline-derived CDR1 and CDR2 are LNHDA and SQIVND (reference sequence). CDR3 sequence: CASRQNLHDTQYF. The DNA for the CDR3 is TGTGCCAGTAGGCAGAACCTCCATGATACGCAGTATTTT.

The CDR3 loop reads CASSLSRDTGELFF. CDR3 coding DNA: TGCGCCAGCAGCTTATCCCGGGACACCGGGGAGCTGTTTTTT. The rearrangement joins TRBV5-1 to TRBJ2-2; D uncertain. V gave up 2 bases and J gave up 3 bases, with 8 bases separating them. The germline V gene has CDR1 SGHRS and CDR2 YFSETQ. The CDR3 length is 14 residues.

By sample fraction, this clone is medium-sized. The chain uses TRBV30 and TRBJ1-5, with a possible D match to TRBD1 (6 bases). CDR1 and CDR2 from the germline V gene are GTSNPN and SVGIG (reference sequence). The CDR3 has 14 amino acids. V lost 1 base and J lost 5, with 12 bases in between. The DNA of the CDR3 is TGTGCCTGGAGTGCCGATACAGGGTATCAGCCCCAGCATTTT. This sequence encodes CAWSADTGYQPQHF.

In this sample, this clone turned up a few times. The chain employs TRBV29-1 and TRBJ2-1; possible D gene TRBD2, 6 bases. The germline V gene has CDR1 SQVTM and CDR2 ANQGSEA. Trimming removed 7 bases from V and 7 bases from J, with 11 bases in between. CDR3 length equals 11 residues. The CDR3 spells CSARRENEQFF. The DNA of the CDR3 is TGCAGCGCCCGCCGGGAGAATGAGCAGTTCTTC.

This clone has a handful of counts. The J gene is TRBJ1-1, the V gene TRBV5-1; 8 bases map to TRBD1. Germline loops: CDR1 SGHRS, CDR2 YFSETQ. After removal of 0 bases from V and 1 base from J, the junction contained 2 bases not matched to a gene. The CDR3 runs 15 residues. CDR3 in DNA: TGCGCCAGCAGCTTGGCCACAGGGGGGAACACTGAAGCTTTCTTT. Amino acid sequence: CASSLATGGNTEAFF.